This T cell receptor beta chain was profiled in a study of T cell repertoires in cytomegalovirus infection. Whole-study context: A matching HLA type, together with CMV infection, was signaled by public TCR beta signatures. Broader study findings: In two of eight donors, the top clonotype was HLA-C-restricted CMV-specific.

Germline V gene sequence: CDR1 SGHTA, CDR2 FQGNSA. V was shortened by 1 base and J by 4 bases, with 12 bases between the two germline ends. This CDR3 region has 15 residues. In TCRdb, the reads were re-called with MiXCR into one record per CDR3 protein. The data hold around 800,000 distinct CDR3 sequences, with around a third observed a single time. This clonotype has a handful of counts. Its matching antigen is unknown. Here the sequenced sample was cultured CD8+ T cells from PBMCs, taken from culture after CMV antigen stimulation. This chain uses TRBV7-2 with TRBJ2-3, with D hard to call. The TCR was taken from a human donor in good health (CMV status not recorded). Some clones in this sample may be carry-over from other donors' samples. The CDR3 region has the DNA TGTGCCAGCAGCTTAGTTTCTCTTTGGGCAGATACGCAGTATTTT. It encodes CASSLVSLWADTQYF. Using reference TRBV7-2 and TRBJ2-3 for the parts outside the CDR3, the full variable domain is GAGVSQSPSNKVTEKGKDVELRCDPISGHTALYWYRQSLGQGLEFLIYFQGNSAPDKSGLPSDRFSAERTGGSVSTLTIQRTQQEDSAVYLCASSLVSLWADTQYFGPGTRLTVL.